Shown below are 29 T cell receptor beta chains from a single sample sequenced in a study of T cell repertoires and HLA-DP antigens. Assay: immunoSEQ multiplex PCR; the TCRdb copy retains only in-frame clones and omits some. The sample lists around 90,000 clones; approximately 89% were seen once. Antigen specificity for these receptors is unknown. Material: CD4+ T cells from PBMCs. All receptors come from a man aged 45-65 years in good health and CMV-seronegative.

The rearrangement uses TRBV2 and TRBJ2-1, with unresolved D. Trimming pared 7 bases from V and 0 bases from J, leaving 7 bases between. The CDR3 totals 13 residues. The germline CDR1 and CDR2 sequences are SNHLY and FYNNEI. The CDR3 loop reads CASKQSSYNEQFF. In nucleotides, the CDR3 is TGTGCCAGCAAACAGAGCTCCTACAATGAGCAGTTCTTC.

This chain uses TRBV6-5 with TRBJ1-1; TRBD1 might be the D (6 bases). Germline values: CDR1 MNHEY, CDR2 SVGAGI. The CDR3 runs to 13 residues. Trimming pared 6 bases from V and 2 bases from J, leaving 10 bases between. CDR3 sequence: CASRAQGNTEAFF. The CDR3 bases are TGTGCCAGCAGGGCACAGGGAAACACTGAAGCTTTCTTT.

J is TRBJ2-7 and V is TRBV18; D uncertain. CDR3 length: 14 amino acids. The V gene lost 3 bases and the J gene lost 0 bases, with 9 bases spanning the gap. Germline V gene sequence: CDR1 KGHSH, CDR2 LQKENI. The DNA for the CDR3 is TGTGCCAGCTCACCTTCCTCGAGCTCCTACGAGCAGTACTTC. Encoded protein: CASSPSSSSYEQYF.

The genes are TRBV11-2 and TRBJ2-5, with 12 positions matching TRBD1. This CDR3 has 16 amino acids. Germline V lookup: CDR1 SGHAT, CDR2 FQNNGV. The junction had 8 bases not matched to a gene; V was cut back by 5 bases and J by 4 bases. CDR3 bases: TGTGCCAGCAGCGTGGCCGGGACAGGGGGCCGAGAGACCCAGTACTTC. This sequence encodes CASSVAGTGGRETQYF.

The chain employs TRBV19 and TRBJ2-3; no clear D. CDR1 LNHDA and CDR2 SQIVND come from the germline V gene (reference sequence). This CDR3 has 12 residues. Trimming shortened V by 6 bases and J by 5 bases, and 9 bases separated the two germline ends. The CDR3 region has the DNA TGTGCCAGTAGGATTGGGGAAGATACGCAGTATTTT. This codes for CASRIGEDTQYF.

Written as DNA, the CDR3 is TGTGCCAGCAGCGCGGGACTAGCGGGGGGTCTTATATTGGAGACCCAGTACTTC. Amino acid sequence: CASSAGLAGGLILETQYF. The gene calls are TRBV11-2 and TRBJ2-5; 15 bases are shared with TRBD2. The germline gives CDR1 SGHAT, CDR2 FQNNGV. V trimming: 5 bases; J trimming: 5 bases; junction bases outside the gene matches: 12. This CDR3 is 18 amino acids long.

The rearrangement uses TRBV5-1 and TRBJ1-4; a possible D gene is TRBD1 (5 bases). The CDR3 runs 15 residues. V shed 0 bases and J shed 8 bases, with 14 bases lying between them. Per germline, CDR1 SGHRS and CDR2 YFSETQ. For the CDR3, the DNA is TGCGCCAGCAGCTTGGTCCAGGGCCCGGGAGAAAAACTGTTTTTT. Translating it yields CASSLVQGPGEKLFF.

This sequence joins TRBV29-1 and TRBJ1-3, with a weak D call TRBD1 (6 bases). The CDR3 loop spans 13 amino acids. The germline V and J ends were trimmed by 7 bases and 1 base, with 11 bases remaining between them. Looked up from germline, CDR1 is SQVTM and CDR2 is ANQGSEA. In DNA form, the CDR3 reads TGCAGCGGTCTGAGGGGGTCTGGAAACACCATATATTTT. Residues: CSGLRGSGNTIYF.

The chain uses TRBV29-1 and TRBJ1-2; D may be TRBD1 (6 bases). The CDR3 runs to 12 residues. Germline CDR1 reads SQVTM; CDR2 reads ANQGSEA. V lost 1 base, J lost 6 bases, and 9 bases lay in between. The CDR3 reads CSVEGGGNGYTF. The CDR3 nucleotides are TGCAGCGTTGAAGGAGGGGGTAATGGCTACACCTTC. The variable domain in full, completed from reference TRBV29-1 and TRBJ1-2, reads SAVISQKPSRDICQRGTSLTIQCQVDSQVTMMFWYRQQPGQSLTLIATANQGSEATYESGFVIDKFPISRPNLTFSTLTVSNMSPEDSSIYLCSVEGGGNGYTFGSGTRLTVV.

The chain links TRBV23-1 to TRBJ1-2, with 8 bases matching TRBD1. TRBV23-1 is an ORF, with its function uncertain. Losses at the gene ends were 4 bases for V and 6 bases for J; bases not matched to a gene: 10. This CDR3 has 15 residues. CDR3 DNA: TGCGCCAGCAGTCTCCCCGGACAGGGAGGAAATGGCTACACCTTC. It translates to CASSLPGQGGNGYTF.

This clone was detected only a few times. The chain uses TRBV9 and TRBJ1-5; 7 bases are a match to TRBD1. The CDR3 has 15 amino acids. With V trimmed by 0 bases and J by 7 bases, 7 bases remained unmatched. Germline assignment: CDR1 SGDLS and CDR2 YYNGEE. CDR3 bases: TGTGCCAGCAGCGTAGACGGGACAGCGACCCAGCCCCAGCATTTT. This codes for CASSVDGTATQPQHF.

The V and J genes are TRBV5-1 and TRBJ2-3; possible D gene TRBD2, 7 bases. Trimming pared 0 bases from V and 1 base from J, leaving 9 bases between. From germline, CDR1 is SGHRS and CDR2 YFSETQ. The CDR3 spans 15 residues. The CDR3 spells CASSLAGGGTDTQYF. In DNA, the CDR3 is TGCGCCAGCAGCTTGGCGGGGGGCGGCACAGATACGCAGTATTTT.

The chain uses TRBV28 and TRBJ1-2; D possibly corresponds to TRBD1 (5 bases). Trimming took off 3 bases at V and 7 bases at J, with 12 bases between the two ends. Germline loops: CDR1 MDHEN, CDR2 SYDVKM. The CDR3 is 13 amino acids. CDR3 residues: CASSLWGLGGYTF. CDR3 sequence (DNA): TGTGCCAGCAGTTTGTGGGGGTTGGGTGGCTACACCTTC.

The chain has TRBV5-8 and TRBJ2-1; 9 bases are shared with TRBD2. CDR3 length equals 15 residues. The junction had 10 bases not matched to a gene; V was cut back by 3 bases and J by 9 bases. The germline CDR1 and CDR2 sequences are SGHTS and YDEGEE. CDR3 region: CASSSSGTSYTEQFF. The CDR3 DNA sequence: TGTGCCAGCAGCTCGTCCGGGACTAGCTATACTGAGCAGTTCTTC.

This clone was seen once. This chain uses TRBV5-6 with TRBJ2-7; 9 positions agree with TRBD2. V was clipped by 10 bases and J by 5 bases; unmatched bases: 10. The CDR3 runs to 13 residues. Germline CDR1 is SGHDT and CDR2 is YYEEEE. The CDR3, as DNA: TGTGCCCCCGAGGCTAGCGGGGCCAACGAGCAGTACTTC. Translating gives CAPEASGANEQYF.

The chain carries TRBV28 and TRBJ2-3; 10 positions match TRBD1. J was trimmed by 3 bases and V by 6 bases; bases with no gene match: 6. This CDR3 has 15 residues. Germline V gene lookup returns CDR1 MDHEN and CDR2 SYDVKM. CDR3 coding DNA: TGTGCCAGCAGAACCTCGGGACAGGGGACAGATACGCAGTATTTT. Translated, it gives CASRTSGQGTDTQYF.

The chain uses TRBV30 and TRBJ2-5; 8 nucleotides match TRBD2. Germline values: CDR1 GTSNPN, CDR2 SVGIG (reference sequence). V gave up 0 bases and J gave up 3 bases; unmatched junction bases: 6. The CDR3 covers 15 residues. For the CDR3, the DNA is TGTGCCTGGAGTGTACCTAGCGGGCGAGAAGAGACCCAGTACTTC. This sequence encodes CAWSVPSGREETQYF. The variable domain in full, with the rest retrieved from reference TRBV30 and TRBJ2-5, is SQTIHQWPATLVQPVGSPLSLECTVEGTSNPNLYWYRQAAGRGLQLLFYSVGIGQISSEVPQNLSASRPQDRQFILSSKKLLLSDSGFYLCAWSVPSGREETQYFGPGTRLLVL.

The V call is TRBV2, the J call TRBJ1-6; D remains unclear. The CDR3 covers 13 residues. Trimming removed 3 bases at V and 7 bases at J, with 7 bases between. CDR1 and CDR2 from the germline V gene are SNHLY and FYNNEI. This CDR3 reads CASSEVGNSPLHF. The DNA for the CDR3 is TGTGCCAGCAGTGAGGTCGGAAATTCACCCCTCCACTTT.

This chain links TRBV2 with TRBJ2-1; 8 nucleotides align to TRBD1. This CDR3 region has 15 residues. CDR1 SNHLY and CDR2 FYNNEI come from the germline V gene. V lost 5 bases and J lost 6; bases outside the gene matches: 9. CDR3 amino acids: CASSYDRGNLNEQFF. As DNA, the CDR3 is TGTGCCAGCAGTTATGACAGGGGTAACCTCAATGAGCAGTTCTTC.

The chain recombines TRBV19 with TRBJ2-3; the D gene is possibly TRBD1 (5 bases). In germline, CDR1 is LNHDA, CDR2 SQIVND (reference sequence). There are 14 residues in the CDR3. V lost 7 bases, J lost 0 bases, and 11 bases lay in between. The DNA of the CDR3 is TGTGCCAGTACCCGGACACATAGCACAGATACGCAGTATTTT. Its protein is CASTRTHSTDTQYF. Supplemented by reference TRBV19 and TRBJ2-3, the full variable domain reads DGGITQSPKYLFRKEGQNVTLSCEQNLNHDAMYWYRQDPGQGLRLIYYSQIVNDFQKGDIAEGYSVSREKKESFPLTVTSAQKNPTAFYLCASTRTHSTDTQYFGPGTRLTVL.

CDR3 bases: TGTGCCAGCTCAACGCGCTCTACTAGCGGGAGAGATACGCAGTATTTT. Protein sequence: CASSTRSTSGRDTQYF. This rearrangement joins TRBV18 to TRBJ2-3; 11 positions agree with TRBD2. Germline V gives CDR1 KGHSH, CDR2 LQKENI. V trimming: 5 bases; J trimming: 5 bases; junction bases outside the gene matches: 9. CDR3 length: 16 residues.

This clone has just one count. The V gene is TRBV18, the J gene TRBJ2-5; TRBD1 matches 7 bases. Germline CDR1 KGHSH, CDR2 LQKENI. The CDR3 consists of 15 residues. The J segment lost 1 base and the V segment lost 3 bases, leaving 5 bases of the junction unmatched. CDR3 loop: CASSPPRTGQETQYF. The CDR3 coding sequence is TGTGCCAGCTCACCTCCCCGGACAGGCCAAGAGACCCAGTACTTC.

The chain couples TRBV29-1 to TRBJ2-5, with 10 bases fitting TRBD2. This CDR3 is built from 16 residues. The V segment lost 7 bases and the J segment 4 bases; nucleotides outside the gene matches: 15. Germline V gene lookup returns CDR1 SQVTM and CDR2 ANQGSEA. DNA for the CDR3: TGCAGCGGTTCAGGGTTCCCAGCGGGGGGGTTAGAGACCCAGTACTTC. Protein product: CSGSGFPAGGLETQYF.

The V and J genes are TRBV9 and TRBJ2-7; 10 nucleotides align to TRBD1. Trimming cost V 3 bases and J 3 bases; bases outside gene matches: 6. This CDR3 contains 15 residues. From germline, CDR1 is SGDLS and CDR2 YYNGEE. In DNA form, the CDR3 reads TGTGCCAGCAGCGCTGCCGGGACAGGGGACTACGAGCAGTACTTC. Its translation: CASSAAGTGDYEQYF.

The V gene is TRBV18, the J gene TRBJ2-1, with 8 bases that match TRBD1. The germline V gene encodes CDR1 KGHSH and CDR2 LQKENI. This CDR3 has 15 amino acids. Trimming took 3 bases from V and 15 from J; bases not matched to a gene: 16. CDR3 in DNA: TGTGCCAGCTCACCGGGTGGCAGGGGGCGCACCGGGGTGTTCTTC. This translates into CASSPGGRGRTGVFF.

The CDR3 is CASAGTNYGYTF. The CDR3 DNA is TGCGCCAGCGCGGGGACGAACTATGGCTACACCTTC. This chain connects TRBV5-1 to TRBJ1-2, with a possible D match to TRBD1 (5 bases). V lost 7 bases and J 2 bases, leaving 9 bases between the germline ends. The CDR3 spans 12 residues. Germline V gene data show CDR1 as SGHRS and CDR2 as YFSETQ.

The rearrangement joins TRBV6-6 to TRBJ1-2; a weak D match, TRBD1 (5 bases). Per the germline V gene, CDR1 is MNHNY and CDR2 is SVGAGI (reference sequence). V lost 0 bases to trimming and J lost 7 bases, with 12 bases between them. The CDR3 is 14 residues long. The CDR3 DNA reads as TGTGCCAGCAGTTACTCGAGTCAGGGCAGTGGCTACACCTTC. This gives the protein CASSYSSQGSGYTF.

This chain links TRBV7-2 with TRBJ2-4; D is unclear. This CDR3 region has 12 residues. Trimming removed 1 base at V and 4 bases at J, with 2 bases between. Germline V CDR1 and CDR2: SGHTA, FQGNSA. In nucleotides, the CDR3 is TGTGCCAGCAGCTTAGTTAAAAACATTCAGTACTTC. It encodes CASSLVKNIQYF.

This chain connects TRBV6-5 to TRBJ2-3; D not resolved. Per the germline V gene, CDR1 is MNHEY and CDR2 is SVGAGI. This CDR3 spans 15 amino acids. Trimming took off 3 bases at V and 2 bases at J, with 12 bases between the two ends. The CDR3 is CASSYSRVNTDTQYF. CDR3 nucleotide sequence: TGTGCCAGCAGTTATTCACGGGTTAACACAGATACGCAGTATTTT.